This is a list of T cell receptor beta chains from one sample in a study of human T cells and chemical hapten exposure. TCRdb independently ran MiXCR on the RACE reads; one entry per CDR3 protein. The table lists more than 300,000 distinct CDR3 sequences, around 5.5% of them singletons. The sequencing used whole blood, collected in connection with sensitization to the hapten diphenylcyclopropenone (DPC). The receptors derive from a woman between 50 and 59 years old with alopecia areata. Some clones in this sample may be carry-over from other donors' samples. CDR3s include the opening cysteine and the closing phenylalanine or tryptophan. A D gene is named only where the DNA matches it firmly. Not all rows give a size; the values are once, few, many and, for expanded clones, a class.

V: TRBV28
size: many
D: TRBD1
J: TRBJ1-1
DNA: TGTGCCAGCAGCCCCCTTCGGACAGGGGGGGGCACTGAAGCTTTCTTT
CDR3: CASSPLRTGGGTEAFF

V: TRBV6-6
size: many
D: TRBD1
J: TRBJ1-4
DNA: TGTGCCAGCAGTACCGACAGGGGGAAAGATGAAAAACTGTTTTTT
CDR3: CASSTDRGKDEKLFF

V: TRBV7-6
size: many
D: NA
J: TRBJ2-1
DNA: TGTGCCAGCAGCCAGGTAGCGAATGAGCAGTTCTTC
CDR3: CASSQVANEQFF

V: TRBV29-1
size: many
D: NA
J: TRBJ1-1
DNA: TGCAGCGTAAAGGGGGTCTTAAACACTGAAGCTTTCTTT
CDR3: CSVKGVLNTEAFF

V: TRBV19
size: many
D: TRBD2
J: TRBJ2-1
DNA: TGTGCCAGTAGTTTTCGATCGGGACTAGCGGGGACAAGCTCCTACAATGAGCAGTTCTTC
CDR3: CASSFRSGLAGTSSYNEQFF

V: TRBV3-1
size: NA
D: NA
J: TRBJ1-4
DNA: TGTGCCAGCAGCCAAAAGGGTACGGGGACTAATGAAAAACTGTTTTTT
CDR3: CASSQKGTGTNEKLFF

V: TRBV4-3
size: many
D: TRBD2
J: TRBJ2-1
DNA: TGCGCCAGCAGCCAAGATGCCCTAGCGGGCGACAATGAGCAGTTCTTC
CDR3: CASSQDALAGDNEQFF

V: TRBV6-2/TRBV6-3
size: few
D: NA
J: TRBJ1-1
DNA: TGTGCCAGCAGGCAGGAGAGGGATAACACTGAAGCTTTCTTT
CDR3: CASRQERDNTEAFF

V: TRBV28
size: many
D: NA
J: TRBJ2-3
DNA: TGTGCCAGCAGCTTGCTAAAGGGGATCACAGATACGCAGTATTTT
CDR3: CASSLLKGITDTQYF

V: TRBV7-6
size: few
D: NA
J: TRBJ1-1
DNA: TGTGCCAGCGGATTAGGGTTACCGAACACTGAAGCTTTCTTT
CDR3: CASGLGLPNTEAFF

V: TRBV24-1
size: few
D: NA
J: TRBJ1-5
DNA: TGTGCCCAAACCTGTCCGAGGAGCAATCAGCCCCAGCATTTT
CDR3: CAQTCPRSNQPQHF

V: TRBV20-1
size: few
D: TRBD2
J: TRBJ2-1
DNA: TGCAGTGCTACCGATAGCGGGAGGGAGTTCTTC
CDR3: CSATDSGREFF

V: TRBV12-3/TRBV12-4
size: many
D: NA
J: TRBJ1-5
DNA: TGTGCCAGCAGCCACCGCCCGGAGGACTATAGCAATCAGCCCCAGCATTTT
CDR3: CASSHRPEDYSNQPQHF

V: TRBV3-1
size: NA
D: TRBD2
J: TRBJ2-5
DNA: TGTGCCAGCAGCCAAGGGCCGGGACTAGAGAAAGAGACCCAGTACTTC
CDR3: CASSQGPGLEKETQYF

V: TRBV7-2
size: many
D: TRBD2
J: TRBJ2-7
DNA: TGTGCCAGCAGCTCAGTGCGGGGGAGCTCCTACGAGCAGTACTTC
CDR3: CASSSVRGSSYEQYF

V: TRBV6-1
size: many
D: TRBD1
J: TRBJ1-5
DNA: TGTGCCAGTACAGGGGCGTATCAGCCCCAGCATTTT
CDR3: CASTGAYQPQHF

V: TRBV12-3/TRBV12-4
size: few
D: NA
J: TRBJ1-4
DNA: TGTGCCAGCAGTTTATGGGAATCTGAAAAACTGTTTTTT
CDR3: CASSLWESEKLFF

V: TRBV12-3/TRBV12-4
size: many
D: TRBD1
J: TRBJ2-1
DNA: TGTGCCAGCAGTTTGACAGGGGGCGCCTACAATGAGCAGTTCTTC
CDR3: CASSLTGGAYNEQFF

V: TRBV18
size: many
D: TRBD2
J: TRBJ2-5
DNA: TGTGCCAGCTTCGGACTAGCGGAAGAGACCCAGTACTTC
CDR3: CASFGLAEETQYF

V: TRBV9
size: NA
D: TRBD1
J: TRBJ2-1
DNA: TGTGCCAGCAGCGTGGGCCGGGACAGGGAAGGCTATGAGCAGTTCTTC
CDR3: CASSVGRDREGYEQFF

V: TRBV3-1
size: many
D: TRBD1
J: TRBJ2-2
DNA: TGTGCCAGCAGGGACAGGGTCTTCACCGGGGAGCTGTTTTTT
CDR3: CASRDRVFTGELFF

V: TRBV28
size: many
D: NA
J: TRBJ1-6
DNA: TGTGCCAGCAGTTTTTTCGTGGGGGGACCCCTCCACTTT
CDR3: CASSFFVGGPLHF

V: TRBV28
size: many
D: TRBD2
J: TRBJ2-1
DNA: TGTGCCAGCAGCCCTCAGTTAGCGGGAGTGGAGGAGCAGTTCTTC
CDR3: CASSPQLAGVEEQFF

V: TRBV7-9
size: NA
D: TRBD2
J: TRBJ2-5
DNA: TGTGCCAGCAGCTTAGTTAGCGGGGGTCAGACCCAGTACTTC
CDR3: CASSLVSGGQTQYF

V: TRBV29-1
size: few
D: NA
J: TRBJ2-6
DNA: TGCAGCGTGGGGACCGCCGGGGTCCTGACTTTC
CDR3: CSVGTAGVLTF

V: TRBV29-1
size: NA
D: NA
J: TRBJ2-7
DNA: TGCAGCGTTGAAGATCGACGGGGCCTCGAGCAGTACTTC
CDR3: CSVEDRRGLEQYF

V: TRBV28
size: NA
D: TRBD2
J: TRBJ2-3
DNA: TGTGCCAGCAGCACCTTGAGATGGCGGGAGGGGACAGATACGCAGTATTTT
CDR3: CASSTLRWREGTDTQYF

V: TRBV7-2
size: NA
D: NA
J: TRBJ1-1
DNA: TGTGCCAGCAGCTTAGGCCGGGAGGATGAAGCTTTCTTT
CDR3: CASSLGREDEAFF

V: TRBV21-1
size: many
D: NA
J: TRBJ2-7
DNA: TGTGCCAGCAGCAAATCCAGGGTACCCTACGAGCAGTACTTC
CDR3: CASSKSRVPYEQYF

V: TRBV7-9
size: many
D: NA
J: TRBJ1-1
DNA: TGTGCCAGCAGCCGTCCGGAGACGCAGATGAACACTGAAGCTTTCTTT
CDR3: CASSRPETQMNTEAFF

V: TRBV13
size: NA
D: NA
J: TRBJ2-1
DNA: TGTGCCAGCAGCTTAGAAGATGTGAATGAGCAGTTCTTC
CDR3: CASSLEDVNEQFF

V: TRBV5-6
size: few
D: NA
J: TRBJ2-3
DNA: TGTGCCAGCAGCTTGGCCCGGGGTTCCGAGGCAGATACGCAGTATTTT
CDR3: CASSLARGSEADTQYF

V: TRBV7-9
size: many
D: TRBD1
J: TRBJ1-2
DNA: TGTGCCGCCTCAGGGGGCGCGAATGACTATGGCTACACCTTC
CDR3: CAASGGANDYGYTF

V: TRBV7-2
size: NA
D: NA
J: TRBJ1-6
DNA: TGTGCCAGCAGCCTCCGACAATCACCCCTCCACTTT
CDR3: CASSLRQSPLHF

V: TRBV6-6
size: many
D: NA
J: TRBJ2-2
DNA: TGTGCCAGCAGTTCTCTAGCAGGCACCGGGGAGCTGTTTTTT
CDR3: CASSSLAGTGELFF

V: TRBV5-8
size: many
D: TRBD1
J: TRBJ2-7
DNA: TGTGCCAGCAGCTCCGGGCAGGGGGTAAGCGAGCAGTACTTC
CDR3: CASSSGQGVSEQYF